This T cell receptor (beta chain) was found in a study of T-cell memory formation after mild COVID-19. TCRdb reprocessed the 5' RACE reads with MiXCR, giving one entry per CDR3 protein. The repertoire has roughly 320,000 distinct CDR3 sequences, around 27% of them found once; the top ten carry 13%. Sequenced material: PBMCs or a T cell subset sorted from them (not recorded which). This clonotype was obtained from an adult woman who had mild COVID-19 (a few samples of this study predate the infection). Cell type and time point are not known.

CDR3 in DNA: TGTGCCAGCATTTCCGGTTGGTCTCGGCAGCCCCAGCATTTT. It specifies CASISGWSRQPQHF. The rearrangement uses TRBV28 and TRBJ1-5, with D hard to call. CDR3 length: 14 amino acids. CDR1 MDHEN and CDR2 SYDVKM come from the germline V gene. V was pared by 7 bases and J by 7 bases, with 17 bases between. The full variable domain, rest sourced from reference TRBV28 and TRBJ1-5, is DVKVTQSSRYLVKRTGEKVFLECVQDMDHENMFWYRQDPGLGLRLIYFSYDVKMKEKGDIPEGYSVSREKKERFSLILESASTNQTSMYLCASISGWSRQPQHFGDGTRLSIL.